A single sample gave rise to the 2 T cell receptor beta chains below, sequenced in a study of shared clonotypes between healthy human individuals. Profiled with immunoSEQ multiplex PCR; TCRdb holds only in-frame clones, not every one. The data hold approximately 620,000 clones, with less than 98% observed a single time. The sequencing input was naive CD4+ T cells sorted from blood. Regarding subset: CD45RA+ positively selected. The origin of the receptors is a woman aged 30 to 39 in good health.

The chain links TRBV4-2 to TRBJ2-1; 13 positions agree with TRBD2. J lost 6 bases, V lost 0 bases, and 2 bases had no gene match. Germline-derived CDR1 and CDR2 are LGHNA and YNFKEQ. The CDR3 sequence is 16 residues long. CDR3 sequence reads: CASSQEGTSGINEQFF. The CDR3 DNA reads as TGTGCCAGCAGCCAAGAGGGGACTAGCGGGATCAATGAGCAGTTCTTC.

This chain links TRBV28 with TRBJ2-5; D may be TRBD2 (6 bases). Near its end, the DNA agrees better with TRBJ2-7, so the J call may be wrong. The CDR3 consists of 14 residues. Germline V gene lookup returns CDR1 MDHEN and CDR2 SYDVKM. The CDR3 sequence: CASSSASATYEQYF. The CDR3, as DNA: TGTGCCAGCAGTTCCGCTAGCGCAACCTACGAGCAGTACTTC.